Below, one T cell receptor beta chain is given with its context. Its antigen is not known. These data originate in a study of OX40 agonist ivuxolimab in advanced cancers. Looking at the study overall: Six ivuxolimab dose levels, 0.01 to 10 mg/kg, were given intravenously every 2 weeks. Every patient in dose escalation had hepatocellular carcinoma, melanoma, renal cell or head and neck cancer. Those enrolled were 70% to 85% male, with a mean age of 60 years and ages from about 20 to 85.

The CDR3 covers 15 residues. Germline loops: CDR1 MNHEY, CDR2 SVGAGI. The V and J ends lost 2 bases and 6 bases, in that order; junction bases with no gene match: 8. Clones were read by immunoSEQ multiplex PCR, and TCRdb kept only the in-frame ones, dropping some. The sample comprises 45,000 to 60,000 clones, 79% of which are singletons, and approximately 2% rests with the top ten. Study-wide results and caveats: Clonal expansion from baseline to week 6 occurred in both CD4+ and CD8+ T cells.

The chain has TRBV6-5 and TRBJ1-2; 8 bases are shared with TRBD1. The source of this sequence is an adult with an advanced solid tumor such as melanoma, head and neck, liver or kidney cancer. The sequencing here drew on CD4+ or CD8+ T cells sorted from blood, taken in a trial of the OX40 agonist ivuxolimab. The CDR3 reads CASSYTTGAVDGYTF. The CDR3 DNA reads as TGTGCCAGCAGTTACACGACAGGGGCGGTGGATGGCTACACCTTC.